The next 3 T cell receptor beta chains were all read from a single sample in a study of shared clonotypes between healthy human individuals. Assay used: immunoSEQ multiplex PCR; TCRdb lists only in-frame clones, some missing. This table has 2 million or so clones, 85% to 95% appearing once. The sample comprised naive CD4+ T cells sorted from blood. Indicated subset: CD45RA+ positively selected. The origin of the receptors is a man aged 18 to 29 in good health.

Comments on this clone: A much larger clone lies a single base off, so this may be a read error. The rearrangement links TRBV5-4 to TRBJ2-7; D ambiguous. The CDR3 spans 11 residues. The germline CDR1 and CDR2 sequences are SGHNT and YYREEE (reference sequence). Deletions cut 0 bases from V and 3 bases from J, with 1 base between. CDR3 DNA: TGTGCCAGCAGCTTGGACTACGAGCAGTACTTC. Encoded protein: CASSLDYEQYF. The complete variable domain, with remaining parts taken from reference TRBV5-4 and TRBJ2-7, reads ETGVTQSPTHLIKTRGQQVTLRCSSQSGHNTVSWYQQALGQGPQFIFQYYREEENGRGNFPPRFSGLQFPNYSSELNVNALELDDSALYLCASSLDYEQYFGPGTRLTVT.

This chain links TRBV2 with TRBJ2-3; TRBD2 matches 8 bases. This CDR3 region has 14 residues. The trim removed 8 bases at V and 3 bases at J, leaving 7 bases unmatched. Looked up from germline, CDR1 is SNHLY and CDR2 is FYNNEI. The CDR3 coding sequence is TGTGCCAGCGGCCAGCGGGAGCTGACAGATACGCAGTATTTT. It is translated as CASGQRELTDTQYF.

CDR3 coding DNA: TGTGCCAGCAGAACACAGGGGCCAGCGAACACTGAAGCTTTCTTT. Residues: CASRTQGPANTEAFF. This chain connects TRBV2 to TRBJ1-1; 7 bases match TRBD1. From germline, CDR1 is SNHLY and CDR2 FYNNEI. V lost 6 bases to trimming and J lost 1 base; unmatched junction nucleotides: 8. The CDR3 sequence is 15 residues long.